Presented here are 10 T cell receptor beta chains from one specimen sequenced in a study of T cell responses to AZD1222 COVID-19 vaccine. Profiled with immunoSEQ multiplex PCR; TCRdb holds only in-frame clones, not every one. The sample has over 65,000 clones, around 90% seen once. Sequenced here: peripheral blood, sampled on day 0 of MenACWY control vaccination. These receptors were taken from an adult in good health.

The V call is TRBV28, the J call TRBJ1-1; no reliable D call. Trimming pared 5 bases from V and 0 bases from J, leaving 10 bases between. This CDR3 comprises 14 residues. In germline, CDR1 is MDHEN, CDR2 SYDVKM. The CDR3 region has the DNA TGTGCCAGCAGTGAACACACCGTGAACACTGAAGCTTTCTTT. Residues: CASSEHTVNTEAFF.

The chain couples TRBV11-3 to TRBJ2-5; D ambiguous. Trimming removed 3 bases at V and 4 bases at J, with 6 bases between. There are 12 residues in the CDR3. Germline lookup yields CDR1 SGHNT and CDR2 YENEEA. The CDR3: CASSFSGETQYF. The CDR3 nucleotides are TGTGCCAGCAGCTTTAGTGGAGAGACCCAGTACTTC.

V usage is TRBV6-5 and J usage is TRBJ2-7; 9 nucleotides align to TRBD1. Germline V gene lookup returns CDR1 MNHEY and CDR2 SVGAGI. V was clipped by 6 bases and J by 8 bases; unmatched bases: 11. CDR3 length equals 14 residues. The DNA for the CDR3 is TGTGCCAGCAGAGTCCGGGACAGGGAGTGGAAGCAGTACTTC. This gives the protein CASRVRDREWKQYF.

This sequence joins TRBV19 and TRBJ1-1, with TRBD1 matching 8 bases. Germline CDR1 LNHDA, CDR2 SQIVND (reference sequence). The CDR3 totals 15 residues. The J segment lost 0 bases and the V segment lost 8 bases, leaving 8 bases of the junction unmatched. CDR3 sequence reads: CASGIGTGLNTEAFF. As DNA, the CDR3 is TGTGCCAGTGGCATCGGGACAGGATTGAACACTGAAGCTTTCTTT.

The chain carries TRBV6-1 and TRBJ1-6; D uncertain. Trimming removed 1 base at V and 0 bases at J, with 7 bases between. The CDR3 is made up of 16 amino acids. CDR1 and CDR2 from the germline V gene are MNHNS and SASEGT. The CDR3 sequence: CASSEDPSSYNSPLHF. The CDR3 DNA reads as TGTGCCAGCAGTGAAGATCCAAGCTCCTATAATTCACCCCTCCACTTT.

The V call is TRBV7-9, the J call TRBJ2-7; 9 positions match TRBD1. The germline CDR1 and CDR2 sequences are SEHNR and FQNEAQ (reference sequence). The CDR3 contains 12 residues. The ends lost 5 bases at V and 6 bases at J; junction bases unmatched: 2. The CDR3 region is CASSRGQGEQYF. DNA of the CDR3: TGTGCCAGCAGCCGGGGACAGGGCGAGCAGTACTTC. The complete variable domain, with remaining parts taken from reference TRBV7-9 and TRBJ2-7, reads DTGVSQNPRHKITKRGQNVTFRCDPISEHNRLYWYRQTLGQGPEFLTYFQNEAQLEKSRLLSDRFSAERPKGSFSTLEIQRTEQGDSAMYLCASSRGQGEQYFGPGTRLTVT.

The chain has TRBV6-5 and TRBJ1-5; D may be TRBD1 (6 bases). This CDR3 contains 14 residues. The germline V and J ends were trimmed by 6 bases and 0 bases, with 9 bases remaining between them. CDR1 is MNHEY, CDR2 SVGAGI, per germline. The CDR3: CASSDRNSNQPQHF. DNA of the CDR3: TGTGCCAGCAGCGACAGGAATAGCAATCAGCCCCAGCATTTT.

The chain has TRBV7-2 and TRBJ2-1; D gene unclear. The CDR3 has 12 amino acids. Germline V CDR1 and CDR2: SGHTA, FQGNSA. Trimming pared 4 bases from V and 0 bases from J, leaving 1 base between. CDR3 loop: CASSYSYNEQFF. In nucleotides, the CDR3 is TGTGCCAGCAGCTACTCCTACAATGAGCAGTTCTTC. Combining the CDR3 with reference TRBV7-2 and TRBJ2-1 gives the whole variable domain GAGVSQSPSNKVTEKGKDVELRCDPISGHTALYWYRQSLGQGLEFLIYFQGNSAPDKSGLPSDRFSAERTGGSVSTLTIQRTQQEDSAVYLCASSYSYNEQFFGPGTRLTVL.

The V and J genes are TRBV6-6 and TRBJ1-1; TRBD1 agrees at 11 bases. Looked up from germline, CDR1 is MNHNY and CDR2 is SVGAGI (reference sequence). The junction had 7 bases not matched to a gene; V was cut back by 6 bases and J by 4 bases. CDR3 length equals 15 residues. CDR3 DNA: TGTGCCAGCAGGGGTGGGACAGGGGGTCTCACTGAAGCTTTCTTT. This codes for CASRGGTGGLTEAFF.

A single count supports this clone. This chain joins TRBV28 and TRBJ2-4; D is possibly TRBD1 or TRBD2 (5 bases each). The V end was cut by 7 bases, the J end by 1 base, with 14 bases between. The germline CDR1 and CDR2 sequences are MDHEN and SYDVKM. This CDR3 spans 15 amino acids. The CDR3 DNA follows: TGTGCCAGCACCGGGGCCCTGGGGGCCAAAAACATTCAGTACTTC. Protein sequence: CASTGALGAKNIQYF.